This TCR beta chain is drawn from a study of shared clonotypes between healthy human individuals (dated by TCRdb to about 2020). With respect to the entire study: A few men and a couple of women, aged 18 to 49 years, made up the cohort. Different laboratories and diverse techniques were used to prepare libraries and sequence TCR repertoires, to increase sequencing depth and limit assay-specific biases. Per donor, leukapheresis produced somewhere between about 0.9 and 9.5 billion PBMCs. For each donor, CD4 naive and CD4 memory were each given three plates, CD8 naive was given two plates, and CD8 memory was given one plate. The study deeply sequenced blood TCR repertoires of five healthy adults to estimate repertoire size and the extent of clonotype sharing between individuals.

Taken from cysteine to phenylalanine, the CDR3 has 18 residues. This entry keeps only the CDR3 DNA: 54 bases, framed from base 1. Based on the germline V gene, the CDR1 and CDR2 sequences are SGHTA and FQGNSA. The junction shows trimming of 1 base on V and 0 bases on J, plus 19 bases between the germline ends. Healthy HIV-negative adults with no recently reported acute infections or vaccinations were included as donors. Only Caucasian adults living in Nashville, Tennessee, USA were represented among the donors. Magnetic negative selection was used to enrich CD4+ T cells, after which naive cells were positively selected on CD45RA and the negative fraction became the memory subset. After blood collection by leukapheresis, PBMCs were isolated using Ficoll-Histopaque density gradient centrifugation and then cryopreserved in the vapor phase of liquid nitrogen. Analytical flow cytometry was used to check the purity and quantity of each magnetically sorted T cell population. From each sorted fraction, genomic DNA was isolated and quantified by UV absorbance on a Nanodrop 2000c.

A note on this clone: Its antigen target is currently unknown. No per-base quality is available; no much larger clone lies one base away.

Using the deep immunoSEQ assay, TCR CDR3 regions were amplified from genomic DNA by multiplex PCR. Extracted genomic DNA from each cell subset was spread evenly across all wells of several immunoSEQ 96-well plates, with each plate serving as a replicate. For sorted subsets, each replicate PCR was loaded with around 220 ng genomic DNA, equivalent to 30,000 or so T cell genomes. The purified libraries were quantified using a Qubit 3.0 fluorometer, sized with a Bioanalyzer 2100, and then quantified again using the KAPA Library Quantification kit. Every immunoSEQ 96-well plate was sequenced on a dedicated single-read 150-cycle Illumina NextSeq 550 flow cell. The study's own analysis went as follows. Because the immunoSEQ output held only junctional sequences and lacked quality scores, the filtering could not match the filtering applied to full-length reads. Sequences were annotated with PyIR, a Python wrapper for IgBLAST v1.9, using IMGT germline references to assign V/J genes and CDR3. Reads with weak V/J assignments (E-value above 1e-6), missing CDR3, stop codons, out-of-frame junctions, or ambiguous translated residues were removed. V3J clonotypes were defined as sequences sharing the same inferred V gene, J gene, and CDR3 amino acid sequence. The percentage overlap between two repertoires was calculated by dividing the number of shared unique clonotypes by the size of the smaller repertoire. Richness of each repertoire was evaluated using RTK rarefaction, the Chao1 estimator, and Recon v2.1 estimates of unobserved clonotypes. Generation probabilities for all TCRbeta clonotypes obtained by the gDNA method from a handful of donors were computed using OLGA. TCRdb holds this immuneACCESS table with in-frame rearrangements only. Some clones are missing; in checked studies, unresolved V genes explain under half, and the rest has no known cause. From that table come the V and J calls and clone size; the DNA was used to work out D and trimming. This sample lists 150,000 to 200,000 clones; approximately 70% were detected once. The ten largest make up about 9.4% of the sample.

The paper's findings and limits, for the study overall: The genetic and exposure-history diversity represented was limited by the small number of donors. Sharing across several donors was observed for approximately 5% of naive CD4, under 4% of naive CD8, roughly 2.3% of memory CD4, and around 0.4% of memory CD8 clonotypes. Rarefaction of sorted-subset datasets indicated incomplete sequencing despite the large sequencing depth. Larger estimated clonotype richness was generally found for naive subsets than for memory subsets. Pairwise subsampling indicated that sequencing depth was expected to affect the degree of clonotype sharing among donors. Clonotypes shared by all four sorted-subset donors showed higher generation probabilities than non-shared clonotypes. Only blood was sampled, and tissue TCR repertoires likely differ from those in blood.

The receptor was derived from a man under 40 in good health. The rearrangement joined TRBV7-2 to TRBJ2-7; TRBD2 could be the D gene, as 7 bases match. Sequencing was done on a sample of memory CD4+ T cells sorted from blood. This specimen's cell subset or site label, per the study, means: CD45RA-negative fraction. The DNA is as follows: TGTGCCAGCAGCTTAGGACTAGCTATTGGGGGCGGCTCCTACGAGCAGTACTTC. Its translation is CASSLGLAIGGGSYEQYF.